Listed below are T cell receptor beta chains from one sample, sequenced in a study of CD8 T cells in Susac syndrome. One entry per CDR3 protein, called by TCRdb with MiXCR from the immunoSEQ multiplex PCR reads. The sample contains around 170,000 distinct CDR3 sequences, 90% to 97% of which appear only once. The sequenced material came from CD4+ T cells from PBMCs. The receptors stem from a human donor with Susac syndrome. The CDR3 runs from the conserved cysteine through the conserved F or W. The D gene is left open where the match is weak. A clone size is listed for some rows: how often the clone was seen (once, few, many), or a class if it is expanded.

j_call	d_call	v_call	cdr3_length	clone_size	cdr3_aa	cdr3_nt
TRBJ2-1	TRBD1	TRBV6-6	14	-	CASRVDRAYNEQFF	TGTGCCAGCAGGGTAGACAGGGCCTACAATGAGCAGTTCTTC
TRBJ2-3	-	TRBV20-1	12	-	CSASEGADTQYF	TGCAGTGCTAGTGAGGGGGCAGATACGCAGTATTTT
TRBJ2-2	-	TRBV6-2/TRBV6-3	15	-	CASTGRQGNTGELFF	TGTGCCAGCACTGGACGGCAGGGTAACACCGGGGAGCTGTTTTTT
TRBJ1-5	-	TRBV6-1	20	-	CASSGSPGTGKSLGNQPQHF	TGTGCCAGCAGCGGTTCCCCAGGGACGGGTAAGAGTCTGGGCAATCAGCCCCAGCATTTT
TRBJ2-1	-	TRBV9	14	-	CASSVVGGPGEQFF	TGTGCCAGCAGCGTGGTCGGGGGGCCTGGTGAGCAGTTCTTC
TRBJ2-7	-	TRBV29-1	16	-	CSVDLEGSLGFREQYF	TGCAGCGTTGACCTCGAGGGCTCCCTCGGGTTCCGCGAGCAGTACTTC
TRBJ2-3	-	TRBV20-1	13	-	CSGEPTSTDTQYF	TGCAGTGGGGAACCTACGAGCACAGATACGCAGTATTTT
TRBJ1-2	-	TRBV29-1	11	-	CSVDRIHGYTF	TGCAGCGTTGACAGGATCCATGGCTACACCTTC
TRBJ2-5	-	TRBV28	15	-	CASSSRGARQETQYF	TGTGCCAGCAGTTCCCGCGGGGCCCGTCAAGAGACCCAGTACTTC
TRBJ2-3	TRBD2	TRBV5-4	16	-	CASSLGTSVKEDTQYF	TGTGCCAGCAGCTTGGGGACTAGCGTCAAGGAGGATACGCAGTATTTT
TRBJ2-2	TRBD2	TRBV30	14	-	CAWSPSGRERELFF	TGTGCCTGGAGTCCCTCTGGGCGGGAGAGGGAGCTGTTTTTT
TRBJ1-3	-	TRBV9	13	-	CASSVDFGNTIYF	TGTGCCAGCAGCGTTGACTTTGGAAACACCATATATTTT
TRBJ2-1	-	TRBV6-5	12	-	CASSSQGNEQFF	TGTGCCAGCAGTTCCCAGGGAAATGAGCAGTTCTTC
TRBJ2-1	TRBD2	TRBV4-3	17	-	CASSQDPGGLARNEQFF	TGCGCCAGCAGCCAAGATCCTGGGGGACTAGCGCGGAATGAGCAGTTCTTC
TRBJ2-1	-	TRBV11-1	13	-	CASSQSPDNEQFF	TGTGCCAGCAGCCAATCCCCGGACAATGAGCAGTTCTTC
TRBJ2-3	TRBD2	TRBV5-1	16	-	CASSLRTSGSTDTQYF	TGCGCCAGCAGCTTGCGGACTAGCGGGAGCACAGATACGCAGTATTTT
TRBJ2-3	-	TRBV29-1	16	-	CSVEGGNYFSTDTQYF	TGCAGCGTTGAAGGGGGAAACTATTTTAGCACAGATACGCAGTATTTT
TRBJ1-1	-	TRBV3-1	17	-	CASSQGMGRRRSTEAFF	TGTGCCAGCAGCCAAGGGATGGGGCGGCGTAGATCGACTGAAGCTTTCTTT
TRBJ2-5	-	TRBV7-2	14	-	CASSLDSRGGTQYF	TGTGCCAGCAGCTTAGATTCGAGAGGCGGGACCCAGTACTTC
TRBJ1-1	-	TRBV6-2/TRBV6-3	13	-	CASSYVLNTEAFF	TGTGCCAGCAGTTACGTGTTGAACACTGAAGCTTTCTTT
TRBJ1-1	-	TRBV7-9	12	-	CASSLFSTEAFF	TGTGCCAGCAGCTTATTCAGCACTGAAGCTTTCTTT
TRBJ2-2	-	TRBV28	14	-	CASLGEIDTGELFF	TGTGCCAGCCTTGGGGAAATTGACACCGGGGAGCTGTTTTTT
TRBJ2-5	TRBD1	TRBV7-2	16	-	CASSLAGQGGQETQYF	TGTGCCAGCAGCTTAGCCGGACAGGGGGGGCAAGAGACCCAGTACTTC
TRBJ2-1	-	TRBV9	15	once	CASSVGPSSYNEQFF	TGTGCCAGCAGCGTAGGTCCCAGCTCCTACAATGAGCAGTTCTTC
TRBJ2-1	-	TRBV24-1	15	-	CATSSTSYSYNEQFF	TGTGCCACCAGCTCTACTTCTTACTCCTACAATGAGCAGTTCTTC
TRBJ2-7	-	TRBV6-5	15	-	CASSYSGSRKNEQYF	TGTGCCAGCAGTTACTCAGGGAGTAGGAAGAACGAGCAGTACTTC
TRBJ2-1	-	TRBV5-6	15	-	CASSLGDNRGNEQFF	TGTGCCAGCAGCCTTGGGGACAATCGAGGGAATGAGCAGTTCTTC
TRBJ2-7	-	TRBV20-1	15	-	CSATNGGLASPEQYF	TGCAGTGCCACAAATGGGGGGCTAGCGTCTCCCGAGCAGTACTTC
TRBJ2-7	-	TRBV30	13	few	CACHSSSSYEQYF	TGTGCCTGTCACTCGTCTAGCTCCTACGAGCAGTACTTC
TRBJ2-1	TRBD1	TRBV6-5	16	-	CASSTLTGGWDNEQFF	TGTGCCAGCAGTACTCTGACAGGGGGCTGGGACAATGAGCAGTTCTTC
TRBJ2-1	TRBD2	TRBV15	13	once	CATDGGGRGEQFF	TGTGCCACCGATGGGGGCGGGAGGGGGGAGCAGTTCTTC
TRBJ2-3	-	TRBV2	16	-	CASSDGAGWNTDTQYF	TGTGCCAGCAGTGACGGGGCGGGGTGGAACACAGATACGCAGTATTTT
TRBJ1-3	-	TRBV30	10	-	CAWRGNTIYF	TGTGCCTGGAGGGGAAACACCATATATTTT
TRBJ2-5	-	TRBV20-1	10	-	CSVRKETQYF	TGCAGTGTAAGAAAGGAGACCCAGTACTTC
TRBJ1-4	-	TRBV30	15	-	CAWSSGQSTNEKLFF	TGTGCCTGGAGCTCCGGACAGTCAACTAATGAAAAACTGTTTTTT
TRBJ2-5	TRBD1	TRBV12-3/TRBV12-4	14	-	CASSGDSSVETQYF	TGTGCCAGCAGTGGGGACAGTTCCGTGGAGACCCAGTACTTC
TRBJ2-5	-	TRBV7-7	13	-	CASSSGIGETQYF	TGTGCTAGCAGCAGCGGAATCGGAGAGACCCAGTACTTC
TRBJ1-1	-	TRBV3-1	13	few	CASSPPDGTEAFF	TGTGCCAGCAGCCCTCCGGATGGCACTGAAGCTTTCTTT
TRBJ2-1	TRBD2	TRBV27	15	-	CASSLKRLASDEQFF	TGTGCCAGCAGCCTTAAACGACTAGCTTCCGATGAGCAGTTCTTC
TRBJ2-2	TRBD1	TRBV14	14	-	CASSRQGARGELFF	TGTGCCAGCAGCCGCCAGGGGGCCCGGGGGGAGCTGTTTTTT
TRBJ2-1	-	TRBV29-1	11	-	CSVERTNEQFF	TGCAGCGTTGAACGGACCAATGAGCAGTTCTTC
TRBJ2-4	TRBD1	TRBV6-5	12	-	CASRGDRGIQYF	TGTGCCAGCAGAGGGGACAGAGGCATTCAGTACTTC
TRBJ2-3	-	TRBV7-7	14	few	CASSLAGVTDTQYF	TGTGCTAGCAGCTTAGCAGGGGTCACAGATACGCAGTATTTT
TRBJ2-1	-	TRBV29-1	14	-	CSYRAVGIIDEQFF	TGCAGCTACAGGGCGGTGGGAATTATAGATGAGCAGTTCTTC
TRBJ1-1	TRBD1	TRBV19	16	-	CASSEGQGASGTEAFF	TGTGCCAGTAGTGAGGGACAGGGGGCTTCGGGCACTGAAGCTTTCTTT
TRBJ1-4	-	TRBV6-5	11	once	CASSYDGKLFF	TGTGCCAGCAGTTACGATGGAAAACTGTTTTTT
TRBJ2-7	-	TRBV15	15	-	CATSAQGLRSYEQYF	TGTGCCACCAGCGCCCAGGGGCTACGCTCCTACGAGCAGTACTTC
TRBJ1-1	-	TRBV6-5	15	-	CASSTQGTGNTEAFF	TGTGCCAGCAGCACCCAGGGGACGGGAAACACTGAAGCTTTCTTT
TRBJ2-5	-	TRBV12-5	13	-	CASGPREGETQYF	TGTGCTAGTGGCCCCAGGGAAGGAGAGACCCAGTACTTC
TRBJ2-3	TRBD2	TRBV20-1	14	-	CSAGLAGGEDTQYF	TGCAGTGCCGGACTAGCGGGGGGGGAAGATACGCAGTATTTT
TRBJ1-2	TRBD1	TRBV4-1	17	-	CASSQDRGTGEIYGYTF	TGCGCCAGCAGCCAAGATCGAGGGACAGGGGAGATCTATGGCTACACCTTC
TRBJ2-2	-	TRBV6-2/TRBV6-3	18	-	CASKGSGTGRRNTGELFF	TGTGCCAGCAAAGGTTCCGGCACAGGTAGACGGAACACCGGGGAGCTGTTTTTT
TRBJ2-4	TRBD1	TRBV20-1	17	-	CSARIPGTGVTKNIQYF	TGCAGTGCTAGAATCCCCGGGACAGGTGTAACCAAAAACATTCAGTACTTC
TRBJ1-2	-	TRBV29-1	11	-	CSVEPGYGYTF	TGCAGCGTTGAACCCGGGTATGGCTACACCTTC
TRBJ2-1	TRBD1	TRBV29-1	14	-	CSVLGTGVFNEQFF	TGCAGCGTCCTAGGGACAGGGGTCTTCAATGAGCAGTTCTTC